This T cell receptor (beta chain) is from a study of human T cells and chemical hapten exposure. This clonotype occurred many times. The starting material, unfractionated whole blood, was used for total RNA extraction. TCRdb called the 5' RACE reads again in MiXCR, with one record for every CDR3 protein. The sample contains 120,000 to 150,000 distinct CDR3 sequences, around 4% of which appear only once. Germline loops: CDR1 SQVTM, CDR2 ANQGSEA. The germline V and J ends were trimmed by 8 bases and 4 bases, with 19 bases remaining between them. The CDR3 spans 14 residues. The J gene is TRBJ2-3, the V gene TRBV29-1; TRBD1 might be the D (6 bases). The clonotype originates from a female donor in good health. In nucleotides, the CDR3 is TGCAGCTCCCGCCGGGACATATTGTCAGATACGCAGTATTTT. Translated: CSSRRDILSDTQYF.